The 20 T cell receptor beta chains listed next were all sequenced from one sample in a study of CD4+ T cells in melanoma. Libraries were prepared by immunoSEQ multiplex PCR; TCRdb keeps only in-frame clonotypes and omits some of them. The table shows about 21,000 clones, with roughly 82% occurring only once. What was sequenced was cells from a culture (not recorded whether cultured in vitro). All receptors derive from a human donor with melanoma.

The chain links TRBV7-3 to TRBJ1-1, with D unresolved. The length of the CDR3 is 13 residues. The germline V and J ends were trimmed by 5 bases and 1 base, with 8 bases remaining between them. CDR1 is SGHTA and CDR2 is FQGTGA in the germline V gene. The CDR3 nucleotides read TGTGCCAGCAGCCCCGGACGGAACACTGAAGCTTTCTTT. This codes for CASSPGRNTEAFF.

In DNA, the CDR3 is TGTGCCATCTCCCCCGGGACAGCCTACAATGAGCAGTTCTTC. Its protein is CAISPGTAYNEQFF. J is TRBJ2-1 and V is TRBV10-3, with 7 nucleotides matching TRBD1. Trimming took 8 bases from V and 2 from J; bases not matched to a gene: 6. Germline V lookup: CDR1 ENHRY, CDR2 SYGVKD. The CDR3 extends over 14 amino acids.

This chain joins TRBV5-4 and TRBJ2-7; either TRBD1 or TRBD2 may fit D (5 bases each). Germline V gene lookup returns CDR1 SGHNT and CDR2 YYREEE (reference sequence). V was clipped by 7 bases and J by 7 bases, with 15 bases between them. The CDR3 extends over 12 amino acids. The CDR3 is CASGGRGEEQYF. For the CDR3, the DNA is TGTGCCAGCGGGGGTAGGGGAGAAGAGCAGTACTTC.

This clone was counted once. The rearrangement uses TRBV19 and TRBJ2-3; D not resolved. Between the trimmed V and J ends, which lost 1 base and 9 bases, there was a span of 5 bases. Per the germline V gene, CDR1 is LNHDA and CDR2 is SQIVND (reference sequence). The CDR3 consists of 11 residues. The CDR3 DNA sequence: TGTGCCAGTAGTATAGGCCTGACGCAGTATTTT. It specifies CASSIGLTQYF.

The rearrangement joins TRBV7-6 to TRBJ1-3; 7 bases match TRBD1. The CDR3 totals 14 residues. CDR1 SGHVS and CDR2 FNYEAQ come from the germline V gene. Trimming cost V 4 bases and J 1 base; bases outside gene matches: 1. CDR3 loop: CASSWTGSGNTIYF. The CDR3 nucleotides are TGTGCCAGCAGCTGGACAGGATCTGGAAACACCATATATTTT.

The chain employs TRBV30 and TRBJ1-3, with 8 nucleotides matching TRBD1. This CDR3 is built from 14 residues. Germline V gene lookup returns CDR1 GTSNPN and CDR2 SVGIG (reference sequence). V lost 5 bases and J lost 2; bases outside the gene matches: 5. The CDR3 is CAWDIRGPGNTIYF. The CDR3 bases are TGTGCCTGGGACATCAGGGGGCCTGGAAACACCATATATTTT.

This chain uses TRBV12-5 with TRBJ1-1; 7 bases are a match to TRBD1. Germline V gene data show CDR1 as LGHNT and CDR2 as FRNRAP. V was pared by 0 bases and J by 4 bases, with 8 bases of the junction left unmatched. The CDR3 consists of 16 residues. CDR3 nucleotide sequence: TGTGCTAGTGGTTTGGTACTAGACAGGGCGGGCACTGAAGCTTTCTTT. As protein: CASGLVLDRAGTEAFF.

The chain recombines TRBV6-4 with TRBJ2-2, with 7 bases matching TRBD1. The length of the CDR3 is 14 residues. After removal of 6 bases from V and 4 bases from J, the junction contained 5 bases not matched to a gene. From germline, CDR1 is MRHNA and CDR2 SNTAGT. CDR3 in amino acids: CASSTTGFTGELFF. CDR3 bases: TGTGCCAGCAGCACGACAGGGTTCACCGGGGAGCTGTTTTTT.

This clone showed up just once. J is TRBJ2-1 and V is TRBV7-9, with 8 nucleotides matching TRBD2. The germline CDR1 and CDR2 sequences are SEHNR and FQNEAQ (reference sequence). The length of the CDR3 is 15 residues. The junction had 11 bases not matched to a gene; V was cut back by 5 bases and J by 8 bases. CDR3 DNA sequence: TGTGCCAGCAGCAACGCCGGGACTAGGTCTGATGAGCAGTTCTTC. As protein: CASSNAGTRSDEQFF.

This chain uses TRBV6-1 with TRBJ1-2; 7 bases agree with TRBD1. Per the germline V gene, CDR1 is MNHNS and CDR2 is SASEGT. The CDR3 length is 15 residues. The J segment lost 0 bases and the V segment lost 6 bases, leaving 7 bases of the junction unmatched. CDR3 bases: TGTGCCAGCAGCCAAGGGACAGCAGCTAACTATGGCTACACCTTC. Translated, it gives CASSQGTAANYGYTF.

V and J are TRBV4-1 and TRBJ2-1, with a possible D match to TRBD2 (6 bases). With 4 bases removed from V and 2 bases from J, the gap between germline ends came to 15 bases. There are 16 residues in the CDR3. Germline V gene lookup returns CDR1 MGHRA and CDR2 YSYEKL. CDR3 bases: TGCGCCAGCAGCCGCGGGTCGGGGGTTGCCTACAATGAGCAGTTCTTC. Its translation is CASSRGSGVAYNEQFF.

V is TRBV19 and J is TRBJ1-1; tentatively, D is TRBD1 (6 bases). Germline values: CDR1 LNHDA, CDR2 SQIVND (reference sequence). Trimming left V 1 base short and J 4 bases short, with 16 bases between. This CDR3 region has 16 residues. The CDR3: CASSIGATGRGTEAFF. For the CDR3, the DNA is TGTGCCAGTAGTATAGGCGCCACAGGGAGGGGCACTGAAGCTTTCTTT.

The chain joins TRBV4-1 to TRBJ1-5; D gene unclear. Trimming left V 0 bases short and J 4 bases short, with 13 bases between. CDR1 and CDR2 from the germline V gene are MGHRA and YSYEKL. This CDR3 contains 16 residues. The CDR3 loop is CASSQDGGFGNQPQHF. The CDR3 DNA reads as TGCGCCAGCAGCCAAGACGGCGGATTCGGGAATCAGCCCCAGCATTTT.

This chain uses TRBV29-1 with TRBJ2-1; 10 nucleotides match TRBD2. CDR3 length: 15 amino acids. J was trimmed by 10 bases and V by 6 bases; bases with no gene match: 15. Germline-derived CDR1 and CDR2 are SQVTM and ANQGSEA. CDR3 amino acids: CSVSPQSGGAEEQFF. CDR3 nucleotide sequence: TGCAGCGTCAGCCCCCAAAGCGGGGGGGCAGAGGAGCAGTTCTTC.

The rearrangement links TRBV7-3 to TRBJ1-2; D perhaps matches TRBD1 (5 bases). V dropped 2 bases and J dropped 4 bases, with 8 bases sitting between them. Germline V CDR1 and CDR2: SGHTA, FQGTGA. The CDR3 runs to 13 residues. Written as DNA, the CDR3 is TGTGCCAGCAGCTTAGGTCAGGGCTATGGCTACACCTTC. It yields the protein CASSLGQGYGYTF.

The chain is built from TRBV5-4 and TRBJ1-1; D may be TRBD1 (5 bases). Germline V lookup: CDR1 SGHNT, CDR2 YYREEE (reference sequence). This CDR3 has 15 residues. The ends were cut back, 4 bases at V and 2 bases at J, with 15 bases in the middle. The CDR3, as DNA: TGTGCCAGCAGCCCCCGTGGGGGTCCAAACACTGAAGCTTTCTTT. This sequence encodes CASSPRGGPNTEAFF. Complete variable domain (other parts from reference TRBV5-4 and TRBJ1-1): ETGVTQSPTHLIKTRGQQVTLRCSSQSGHNTVSWYQQALGQGPQFIFQYYREEENGRGNFPPRFSGLQFPNYSSELNVNALELDDSALYLCASSPRGGPNTEAFFGQGTRLTVV.

The V call is TRBV18, the J call TRBJ1-6; no clear D. The V and J ends lost 3 bases and 7 bases respectively, with 7 bases between them. This CDR3 comprises 13 residues. Germline assignment: CDR1 KGHSH and CDR2 LQKENI. CDR3 DNA: TGTGCCAGCTCACCCGACACAAATTCACCCCTCCACTTT. Protein sequence: CASSPDTNSPLHF.

This chain joins TRBV2 and TRBJ1-1; no definite D call. The V end lost 6 bases, the J end lost 7 bases, and 15 bases lay between the germline ends. The CDR3 extends over 13 amino acids. Germline V gene sequence: CDR1 SNHLY, CDR2 FYNNEI. CDR3 bases: TGTGCCAGCAGGGGCAGACCATCTTTTGAAGCTTTCTTT. Translated: CASRGRPSFEAFF. Supplemented by reference TRBV2 and TRBJ1-1, the full variable domain reads EPEVTQTPSHQVTQMGQEVILRCVPISNHLYFYWYRQILGQKVEFLVSFYNNEISEKSEIFDDQFSVERPDGSNFTLKIRSTKLEDSAMYFCASRGRPSFEAFFGQGTRLTVV.

The genes are TRBV5-1 and TRBJ2-3; either TRBD1 or TRBD2 may supply D (5 bases each). The V gene lost 4 bases and the J gene lost 4 bases, with 16 bases spanning the gap. This CDR3 is built from 15 residues. Germline CDR1 SGHRS, CDR2 YFSETQ. The CDR3 spells CASSPDGRGADTQYF. The CDR3 DNA is TGCGCCAGCAGCCCTGACGGCAGAGGGGCAGATACGCAGTATTTT.

This chain connects TRBV7-6 to TRBJ1-2, with D possibly matching TRBD1 (5 bases). The CDR3 has 13 amino acids. Germline CDR1 is SGHVS and CDR2 is FNYEAQ. Trimming took off 1 base at V and 4 bases at J, with 7 bases between the two ends. The CDR3 nucleotides read TGTGCCAGCAGCTTAGGCGACAGCTATGGCTACACCTTC. Amino acids: CASSLGDSYGYTF.